What follows are 29 T cell receptor beta chains derived from one specimen sequenced in a study of cytotoxic CD8 clonotypes in ibrutinib-treated CLL. TCRdb's table, derived via immunoSEQ multiplex PCR, lists solely in-frame clones and lacks some. The sample consists of 150,000 to 200,000 clones, 70% to 85% of them appearing once. The input for sequencing was PBMCs, taken after 12 months of ibrutinib treatment. These receptors all come from a human donor with chronic lymphocytic leukemia.

V gene TRBV7-3 combines with J gene TRBJ1-1; no clear D. V dropped 3 bases and J dropped 2 bases, with 7 bases sitting between them. CDR1 and CDR2 (germline): SGHTA, FQGTGA. The CDR3 covers 13 residues. The CDR3 nucleotides are TGTGCCAGCAGCTTGGAAGAAAACACTGAAGCTTTCTTT. The encoded protein is CASSLEENTEAFF.

This clone appeared once. The rearrangement joins TRBV9 to TRBJ2-3; the D is unclear. Germline CDR1 SGDLS, CDR2 YYNGEE. This CDR3 region has 13 residues. The V end was cut by 0 bases, the J end by 0 bases, with 2 bases between. CDR3 sequence (DNA): TGTGCCAGCAGCGTAGACAGCACAGATACGCAGTATTTT. It codes for CASSVDSTDTQYF.

V is TRBV7-8 and J is TRBJ2-1, with 12 bases lining up with TRBD2. CDR3 size: 16 residues. Trimming removed 4 bases from V and 0 bases from J; junction bases left unmatched: 1. Germline lookup yields CDR1 SGHVS and CDR2 FQNEAQ. CDR3 amino acids: CASSSGLAGSYNEQFF. DNA of the CDR3: TGTGCCAGCAGCTCGGGACTAGCGGGCTCCTACAATGAGCAGTTCTTC.

In its sample, this clone was seen once. The J gene is TRBJ1-1, the V gene TRBV5-1; 7 bases agree with TRBD1. The CDR3 length is 15 residues. J was trimmed by 1 base and V by 0 bases; bases with no gene match: 3. Germline lookup yields CDR1 SGHRS and CDR2 YFSETQ. CDR3 sequence: CASSLARGKNTEAFF. The CDR3 coding sequence is TGCGCCAGCAGCTTGGCCAGGGGGAAGAACACTGAAGCTTTCTTT.

The chain couples TRBV4-3 to TRBJ1-5, with D possibly being TRBD1 (6 bases). Per the germline V gene, CDR1 is LGHNA and CDR2 is YSLEER. The CDR3 sequence is 13 residues long. With 0 bases removed from V and 6 bases from J, the gap between germline ends came to 6 bases. The CDR3 DNA reads TGCGCCAGCAGCCAAGAAGGGGGTCAGCCCCAGCATTTT. Residues: CASSQEGGQPQHF.

This chain uses TRBV5-6 with TRBJ2-5, with TRBD2 as a possible D gene (6 bases). Trimming took 4 bases from V and 5 from J, leaving 18 bases between them. Looked up from germline, CDR1 is SGHDT and CDR2 is YYEEEE. CDR3 size: 15 residues. The CDR3, as DNA: TGTGCCAGCAGCCCGAGGTGGCCTGGGAGGGAGACCCAGTACTTC. It codes for CASSPRWPGRETQYF.

The chain recombines TRBV28 with TRBJ2-7; no firm D call. V was clipped by 5 bases and J by 5 bases, with 7 bases between them. The CDR3 is 11 amino acids. Germline CDR1 MDHEN, CDR2 SYDVKM. The CDR3 DNA is TGTGCCAGCAGTAGGGTGGACGAGCAGTACTTC. This translates into CASSRVDEQYF.

V and J are TRBV6-5 and TRBJ2-1; D gene ambiguous. The CDR3 consists of 11 residues. Germline V CDR1 and CDR2: MNHEY, SVGAGI. Trimming stripped 6 bases from V and 9 bases from J, with 9 bases between. CDR3 sequence: CASSRLSEQFF. CDR3 nucleotides: TGTGCCAGCAGCCGACTTTCTGAGCAGTTCTTC.

Worth noting for this clone: The sample contains more than one DNA sequence encoding this CDR3. CDR3 DNA sequence: TGTGCCAGCAGCGCAGGGGGCGCCTCCTACAATGAGCAGTTCTTC. It codes for CASSAGGASYNEQFF. The rearrangement links TRBV7-3 to TRBJ2-1; 8 bases line up with TRBD1. Per the germline V gene, CDR1 is SGHTA and CDR2 is FQGTGA. This CDR3 spans 15 amino acids. V lost 5 bases and J lost 0; bases outside the gene matches: 3. Full variable domain (remainder filled in from reference TRBV7-3 and TRBJ2-1): GAGVSQTPSNKVTEKGKYVELRCDPISGHTALYWYRQSLGQGPEFLIYFQGTGAADDSGLPNDRFFAVRPEGSVSTLKIQRTERGDSAVYLCASSAGGASYNEQFFGPGTRLTVL.

The chain joins TRBV28 to TRBJ1-2, with D possibly matching TRBD1 (6 bases). This CDR3 comprises 15 residues. The V end lost 8 bases, the J end lost 8 bases, and 24 bases lay between the germline ends. CDR1 and CDR2 (germline): MDHEN, SYDVKM. In DNA form, the CDR3 reads TGTGCCAGCGAACCCCCCGGGGGCCCTAGTGGGGGCTACACCTTC. Translating gives CASEPPGGPSGGYTF.

The genes are TRBV10-3 and TRBJ2-2, with 7 bases matching TRBD1. V trimming: 10 bases; J trimming: 5 bases; junction bases outside the gene matches: 13. This CDR3 comprises 15 residues. Germline assignment: CDR1 ENHRY and CDR2 SYGVKD. The CDR3 loop is CATEGAGWETGELFF. The DNA of the CDR3 is TGTGCCACAGAGGGGGCCGGATGGGAGACCGGGGAGCTGTTTTTT.

The V and J genes are TRBV27 and TRBJ2-1, with 11 bases that match TRBD2. V lost 3 bases, J lost 10 bases, and 8 bases stayed unmatched. The CDR3 runs 15 residues. Germline values: CDR1 MNHEY, CDR2 SMNVEV (reference sequence). The CDR3 protein is CASSFVLAGGQEQFF. CDR3 nucleotides: TGTGCCAGCAGTTTCGTTCTAGCGGGGGGTCAGGAGCAGTTCTTC.

The table lists this clone with a few counts. One base away lies a much larger clone, so this may be a sequencing read error. Other DNA sequences in the same sample also yield this CDR3. The CDR3 DNA sequence: TGTGCCAGCAGCCCGGGCACGGAGACCCAGTACTTC. Its protein is CASSPGTETQYF. J is TRBJ2-5 and V is TRBV11-1, with no clear D. This CDR3 comprises 12 residues. The V and J ends lost 5 bases and 5 bases respectively, with 9 bases between them. Germline loops: CDR1 SGHAT, CDR2 FQDESV (reference sequence).

The V and J genes are TRBV21-1 and TRBJ2-1; the table assigns TRBD1, which was not confirmed against the DNA. TRBV21-1 is a pseudogene. The CDR3 runs 13 residues. CDR3 sequence (DNA): TGTGCCAGCTTTCAGGATCGATACAATGAGCAGTTCTTC. This encodes CASFQDRYNEQFF.

This chain uses TRBV6-5 with TRBJ2-7, with D perhaps TRBD2 (5 bases). The V end was cut by 5 bases, the J end by 3 bases, with 14 bases between. The CDR3 sequence is 14 residues long. The germline gives CDR1 MNHEY, CDR2 SVGAGI. CDR3 nucleotide sequence: TGTGCCAGCAGTCCCCGTAGAGGGCTCTACGAGCAGTACTTC. Encoded protein: CASSPRRGLYEQYF.

This chain uses TRBV6-1 with TRBJ1-1; D not resolved. Trimming took off 0 bases at V and 2 bases at J, with 7 bases between the two ends. The CDR3 extends over 14 amino acids. Germline V gives CDR1 MNHNS, CDR2 SASEGT. The CDR3: CASSEAGSNTEAFF. CDR3 nucleotide sequence: TGTGCCAGCAGTGAAGCCGGCAGTAACACTGAAGCTTTCTTT.

V is TRBV6-5 and J is TRBJ1-2, with 11 nucleotides matching TRBD1. The V gene end was trimmed by 6 bases and the J gene end by 7 bases; junction bases not matched to a gene: 7. CDR3 length equals 14 residues. Germline V gene data show CDR1 as MNHEY and CDR2 as SVGAGI. CDR3 sequence reads: CASSSGQGAFGYTF. DNA of the CDR3: TGTGCCAGCAGCTCCGGACAGGGGGCTTTTGGCTACACCTTC.

The CDR3 nucleotides read TGTGCCAGCAGTGACAGGGGATGGGGCACTGAAGCTTTCTTT. Amino acids: CASSDRGWGTEAFF. The rearrangement joins TRBV6-4 to TRBJ1-1; perhaps TRBD1 as D (5 bases). The CDR3 has 14 amino acids. CDR1 and CDR2 from the germline V gene are MRHNA and SNTAGT. The ends were cut back, 2 bases at V and 4 bases at J, with 11 bases in the middle.

The chain couples TRBV28 to TRBJ1-2, with D possibly TRBD1 on 5 matching bases. The ends were cut back, 2 bases at V and 4 bases at J, with 20 bases in the middle. Germline CDR1 is MDHEN and CDR2 is SYDVKM. This CDR3 comprises 17 residues. CDR3 bases: TGTGCCAGCAGTTTAGTGGGGGGGAGGAGGTCCGTCTATGGCTACACCTTC. Protein sequence: CASSLVGGRRSVYGYTF.

The CDR3 coding sequence is TGCAGCGCCGGGACTAGCGGGGGGCTCTACAATGAGCAGTTCTTC. This encodes CSAGTSGGLYNEQFF. The chain recombines TRBV29-1 with TRBJ2-1, with 15 bases lining up with TRBD2. The CDR3 spans 15 residues. Trimming at V came to 7 bases and at J to 3 bases, leaving 4 bases not matched to a gene. The germline V gene encodes CDR1 SQVTM and CDR2 ANQGSEA.

The V and J genes are TRBV9 and TRBJ1-3; TRBD1 aligns across 8 bases. V shed 0 bases and J 3 bases; nucleotides not matched to a gene: 14. CDR3 length equals 19 residues. Germline values: CDR1 SGDLS, CDR2 YYNGEE. CDR3 bases: TGTGCCAGCAGCGTAGCCGACCCACGCCGGACAGGGCTTGGAAACACCATATATTTT. The encoded protein is CASSVADPRRTGLGNTIYF. The whole variable domain, filled in from reference TRBV9 and TRBJ1-3, reads DSGVTQTPKHLITATGQRVTLRCSPRSGDLSVYWYQQSLDQGLQFLIQYYNGEERAKGNILERFSAQQFPDLHSELNLSSLELGDSALYFCASSVADPRRTGLGNTIYFGEGSWLTVV.

The V gene is TRBV2, the J gene TRBJ2-3; D is unclear. This CDR3 is 14 amino acids long. Per the germline V gene, CDR1 is SNHLY and CDR2 is FYNNEI. V was clipped by 4 bases and J by 2 bases, with 10 bases between them. The CDR3 loop is CASSVTGYTDTQYF. CDR3 sequence (DNA): TGTGCCAGCAGTGTAACCGGATACACAGATACGCAGTATTTT.

The chain employs TRBV18 and TRBJ2-5; 9 bases match TRBD1. Trimming at V came to 5 bases and at J to 5 bases, leaving 9 bases not matched to a gene. The CDR3 is 15 residues long. CDR1 and CDR2 from the germline V gene are KGHSH and LQKENI. This CDR3 is CASSFEQGARETQYF. Written as DNA, the CDR3 is TGTGCCAGCTCATTCGAACAGGGGGCGAGGGAGACCCAGTACTTC. The variable domain in full, with the rest retrieved from reference TRBV18 and TRBJ2-5, is NAGVMQNPRHLVRRRGQEARLRCSPMKGHSHVYWYRQLPEEGLKFMVYLQKENIIDESGMPKERFSAEFPKEGPSILRIQQVVRGDSAAYFCASSFEQGARETQYFGPGTRLLVL.

The chain has TRBV19 and TRBJ2-1; D is unresolved. This CDR3 comprises 13 residues. The germline V and J ends were trimmed by 6 bases and 10 bases, with 16 bases remaining between them. Germline V lookup: CDR1 LNHDA, CDR2 SQIVND (reference sequence). CDR3 region: CASRGLNPREQFF. CDR3 sequence (DNA): TGTGCCAGTAGAGGGCTTAACCCGAGGGAGCAGTTCTTC.

The gene calls are TRBV28 and TRBJ1-2; D may be TRBD1 (5 bases). Germline V lookup: CDR1 MDHEN, CDR2 SYDVKM. Deletions cut 5 bases from V and 8 bases from J, with 18 bases between. The CDR3 is 14 residues long. CDR3 sequence: CASSPLRGPGGYTF. The CDR3 DNA reads TGTGCCAGCAGTCCCTTAAGGGGACCGGGCGGCTACACCTTC.

The chain is built from TRBV28 and TRBJ2-2; D may be TRBD1 or TRBD2 (5 bases each). The germline V gene has CDR1 MDHEN and CDR2 SYDVKM. Trimming left V 6 bases short and J 3 bases short, with 14 bases between. The CDR3 extends over 15 amino acids. The DNA for the CDR3 is TGTGCCAGCAGGACCGGGACGAGAGACACCGGGGAGCTGTTTTTT. Its translation: CASRTGTRDTGELFF.

The V call is TRBV7-9, the J call TRBJ2-7; D unclear. V was cut by 1 base and J by 6 bases, with 7 bases left in between. The CDR3 loop spans 12 amino acids. The germline gives CDR1 SEHNR, CDR2 FQNEAQ (reference sequence). The CDR3 spells CASSLVAGEQYF. The CDR3 DNA reads as TGTGCCAGCAGCTTAGTTGCCGGCGAGCAGTACTTC.

The chain has TRBV19 and TRBJ2-7; TRBD2 matches 8 bases. Trimming at V came to 7 bases and at J to 3 bases, leaving 14 bases not matched to a gene. The length of the CDR3 is 16 residues. The germline gives CDR1 LNHDA, CDR2 SQIVND (reference sequence). CDR3 loop: CASTRRVRGGNYEQYF. The CDR3 DNA follows: TGTGCCAGTACGAGGAGGGTCCGGGGGGGTAACTACGAGCAGTACTTC.

The CDR3 sequence: CASSLRAPCGYEQYF. Written as DNA, the CDR3 is TGCGCCAGCTCCCTCAGGGCCCCCTGTGGGTACGAGCAGTACTTC. V gene TRBV23-1 combines with J gene TRBJ2-7; possible D gene TRBD1, 5 bases. TRBV23-1 is designated an ORF whose function remains uncertain. The CDR3 spans 15 residues. V was trimmed by 8 bases and J by 4 bases, leaving 21 bases between them.